This T cell receptor beta chain was captured by sequencing in a study of T cells in Graves' hyperthyroidism and ophthalmopathy. Study-wide points: Blood also showed most of the thyroid clonotypes that were expanded above 0.001.

Looked up from germline, CDR1 is LNHNV and CDR2 is YYDKDF (reference sequence). This CDR3 spans 14 amino acids. Trimming left V 0 bases short and J 5 bases short, with 9 bases between. TCR beta CDR3 regions were amplified from RNA transcripts. In the first-round RT-PCR of the TCR CDR3, the HTBI primer set was used. Via MiXCR, TCRdb re-called the multiplex PCR reads, giving one row per CDR3 protein. Seen here are fewer than 550,000 distinct CDR3 sequences, approximately 14% observed once, and the top ten hold around 7%. Of note for this clonotype: The antigen remains unidentified.

The sample was blood. The sequence was obtained from a woman aged 18-35 years with Graves' hyperthyroidism. The V call is TRBV15, the J call TRBJ2-3, with no clear D. The CDR3 sequence: CATSRDSPGDTQYF. CDR3 sequence (DNA): TGTGCCACCAGCAGAGACAGTCCCGGAGATACGCAGTATTTT.